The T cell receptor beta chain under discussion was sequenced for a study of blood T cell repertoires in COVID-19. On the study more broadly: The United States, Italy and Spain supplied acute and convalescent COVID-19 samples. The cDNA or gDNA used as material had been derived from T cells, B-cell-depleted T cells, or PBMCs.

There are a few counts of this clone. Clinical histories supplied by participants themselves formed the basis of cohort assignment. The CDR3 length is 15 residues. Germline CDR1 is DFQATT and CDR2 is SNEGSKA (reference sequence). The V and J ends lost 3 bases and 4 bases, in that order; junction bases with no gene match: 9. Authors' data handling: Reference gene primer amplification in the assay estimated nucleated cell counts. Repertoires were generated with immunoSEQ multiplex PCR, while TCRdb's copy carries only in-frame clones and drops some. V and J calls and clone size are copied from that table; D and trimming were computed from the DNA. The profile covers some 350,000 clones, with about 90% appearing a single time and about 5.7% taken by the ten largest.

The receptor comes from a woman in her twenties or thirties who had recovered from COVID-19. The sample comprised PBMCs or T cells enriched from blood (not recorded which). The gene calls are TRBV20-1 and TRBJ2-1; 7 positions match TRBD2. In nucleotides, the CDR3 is TGCAGTGCTAGTCAAGAGGTCGGGAGGTACAATGAGCAGTTCTTC. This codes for CSASQEVGRYNEQFF.